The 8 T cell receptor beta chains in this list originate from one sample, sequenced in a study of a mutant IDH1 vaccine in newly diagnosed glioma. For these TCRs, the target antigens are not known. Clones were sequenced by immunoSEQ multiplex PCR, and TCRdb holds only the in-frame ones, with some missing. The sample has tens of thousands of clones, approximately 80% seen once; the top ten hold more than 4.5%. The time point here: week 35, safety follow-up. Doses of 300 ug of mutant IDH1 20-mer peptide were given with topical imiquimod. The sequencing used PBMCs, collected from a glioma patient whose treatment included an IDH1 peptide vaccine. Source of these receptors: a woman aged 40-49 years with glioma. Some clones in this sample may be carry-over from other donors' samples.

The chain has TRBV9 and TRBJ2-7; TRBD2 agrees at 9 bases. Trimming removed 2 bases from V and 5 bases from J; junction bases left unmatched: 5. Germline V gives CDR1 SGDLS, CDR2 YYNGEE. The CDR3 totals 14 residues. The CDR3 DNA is TGTGCCAGCAGCGTTAGCGGGAGTGGCAACGAGCAGTACTTC. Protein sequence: CASSVSGSGNEQYF.

The CDR3 region is CASSVWENQPQHF. The DNA of the CDR3 is TGTGCCAGCAGCGTATGGGAAAATCAGCCCCAGCATTTT. The chain carries TRBV9 and TRBJ1-5; no reliable D call. The CDR3 totals 13 residues. Germline V gene data show CDR1 as SGDLS and CDR2 as YYNGEE. The ends were cut back, 1 base at V and 4 bases at J, with 6 bases in the middle.

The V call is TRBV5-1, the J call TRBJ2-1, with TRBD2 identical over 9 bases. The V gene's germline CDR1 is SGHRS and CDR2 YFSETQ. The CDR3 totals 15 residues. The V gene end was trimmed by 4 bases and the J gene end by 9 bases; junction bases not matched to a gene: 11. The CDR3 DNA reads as TGCGCCAGCAGCCCCCCGGGGGCGGGAGGGCCTGAGCAGTTCTTC. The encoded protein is CASSPPGAGGPEQFF.

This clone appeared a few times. CDR3 DNA: TGTGCCAGCAGCAGGGGACGGAGTGCCTACGAGCAGTACTTC. Translated, it gives CASSRGRSAYEQYF. The chain employs TRBV11-3 and TRBJ2-7; either TRBD1 or TRBD2 may supply D (5 bases each). V lost 5 bases to trimming and J lost 2 bases, with 13 bases between them. The CDR3 sequence is 14 residues long. Looked up from germline, CDR1 is SGHNT and CDR2 is YENEEA.

The CDR3 nucleotides read TGCAGCGTTGGGGCAGGCAATCAGCCCCAGCATTTT. Translated: CSVGAGNQPQHF. The chain carries TRBV29-1 and TRBJ1-5; no reliable D call. This CDR3 is built from 12 residues. Germline lookup yields CDR1 SQVTM and CDR2 ANQGSEA. V was pared by 4 bases and J by 2 bases, with 6 bases between.

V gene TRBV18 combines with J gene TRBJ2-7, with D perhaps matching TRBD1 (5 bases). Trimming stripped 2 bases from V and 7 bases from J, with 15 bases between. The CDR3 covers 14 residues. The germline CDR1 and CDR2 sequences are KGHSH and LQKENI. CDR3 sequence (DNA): TGTGCCAGCTCACCAACAGGCCCCTTAGATGAGCAGTACTTC. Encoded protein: CASSPTGPLDEQYF.

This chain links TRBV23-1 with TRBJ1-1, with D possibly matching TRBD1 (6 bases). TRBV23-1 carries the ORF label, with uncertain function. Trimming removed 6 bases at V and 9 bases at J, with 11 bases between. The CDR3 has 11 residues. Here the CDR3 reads CASSYTGKAFF. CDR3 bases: TGCGCCAGCAGCTATACAGGGAAAGCTTTCTTT.

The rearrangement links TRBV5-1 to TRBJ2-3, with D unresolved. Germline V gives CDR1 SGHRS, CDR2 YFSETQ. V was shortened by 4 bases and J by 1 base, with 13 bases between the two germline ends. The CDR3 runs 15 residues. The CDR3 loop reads CASSLLREGTDTQYF. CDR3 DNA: TGCGCCAGCAGCCTTCTGCGTGAGGGCACAGATACGCAGTATTTT.